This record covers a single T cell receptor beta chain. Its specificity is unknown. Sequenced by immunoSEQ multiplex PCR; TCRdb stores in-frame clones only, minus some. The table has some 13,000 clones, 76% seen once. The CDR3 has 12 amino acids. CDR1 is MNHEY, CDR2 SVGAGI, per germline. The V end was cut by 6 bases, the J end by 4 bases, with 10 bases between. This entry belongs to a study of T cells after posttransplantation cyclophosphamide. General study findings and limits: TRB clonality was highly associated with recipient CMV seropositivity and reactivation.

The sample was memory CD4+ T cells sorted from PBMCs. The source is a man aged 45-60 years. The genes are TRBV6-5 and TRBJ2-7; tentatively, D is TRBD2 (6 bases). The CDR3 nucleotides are TGTGCCAGCAGAGGGAGGCAATACGAGCAGTACTTC. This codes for CASRGRQYEQYF.